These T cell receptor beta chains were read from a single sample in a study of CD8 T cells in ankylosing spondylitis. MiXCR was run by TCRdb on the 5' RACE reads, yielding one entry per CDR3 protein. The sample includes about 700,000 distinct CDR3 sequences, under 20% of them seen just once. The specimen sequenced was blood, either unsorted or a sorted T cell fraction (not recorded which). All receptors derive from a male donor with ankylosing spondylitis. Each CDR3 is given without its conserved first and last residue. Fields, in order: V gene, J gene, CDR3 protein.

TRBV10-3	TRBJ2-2	AIRPTGTTGELF
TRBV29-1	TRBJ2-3	SVIGSNLGTDTQY
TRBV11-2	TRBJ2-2	ASSLDQITVGNQELF
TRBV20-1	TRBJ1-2	SARNSNYGYT
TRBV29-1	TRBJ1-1	SVAGRGLEAF
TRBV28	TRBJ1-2	ASSPTLTGHYT
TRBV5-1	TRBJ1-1	ASTEQGYTEAF
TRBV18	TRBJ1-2	ASSPTTGVSNYGYT
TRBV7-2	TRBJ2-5	ASSLDTLWETQY
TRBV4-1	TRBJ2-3	ASSHPPRTDTQY
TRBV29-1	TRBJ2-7	SARPGQGGNEQY
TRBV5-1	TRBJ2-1	ASQYIAGGPYEQF
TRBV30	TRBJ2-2	AWSAYLGAYTGELF
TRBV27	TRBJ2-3	ASSHRTSLYTDTQY
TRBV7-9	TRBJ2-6	ASSPGSVLT
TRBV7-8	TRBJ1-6	ASSFDGENSPLH
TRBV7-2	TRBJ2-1	ASSFHSGSSYNEQF
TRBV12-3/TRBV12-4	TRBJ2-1	ASSNRGRETGYNEQF
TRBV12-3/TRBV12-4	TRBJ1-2	ASTPRGRTYGYT
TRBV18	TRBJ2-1	ASSPPDDRGLNEQF
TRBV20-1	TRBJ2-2	SADDQNTGELF
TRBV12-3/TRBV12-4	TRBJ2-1	ASGGAYNEQF
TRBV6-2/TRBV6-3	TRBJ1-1	ASSSVNVGNGLNTEAF
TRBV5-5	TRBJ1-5	ASSVGQVPNQPQH
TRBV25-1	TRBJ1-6	ASSETYNSPLH
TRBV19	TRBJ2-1	ASTPRDRNNEQF
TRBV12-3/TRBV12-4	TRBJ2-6	ASSLPSGFSGANVLT
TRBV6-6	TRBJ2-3	ASSYEGLDTQY
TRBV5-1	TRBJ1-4	ASSFVGQGWSKLF
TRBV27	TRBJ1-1	ASLRPRVRPNWGRADTEAF
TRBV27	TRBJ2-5	ASTQRGGRPVGEETQY
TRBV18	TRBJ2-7	ASSPLYSEAYEQY
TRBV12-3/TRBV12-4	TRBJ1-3	ASSESTSSGNTIY
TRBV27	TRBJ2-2	ASSLTSGEGDTGELF
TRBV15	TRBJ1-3	ATSRVGSGNTIY
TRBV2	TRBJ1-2	ASSERQGYNYGYT
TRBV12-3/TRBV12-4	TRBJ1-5	ASSLAGTGDQPQH
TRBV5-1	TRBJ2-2	ASSSRGLKDGELF
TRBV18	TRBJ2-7	ASSPSQGQARQY
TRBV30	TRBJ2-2	AWTDSPANTGELF
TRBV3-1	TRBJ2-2	ASSQDGRDTGELF
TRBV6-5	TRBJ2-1	ATRTPNEQF
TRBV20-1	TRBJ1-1	SARDQVIMGTEAF
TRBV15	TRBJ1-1	ATSRVLGRENTEAF
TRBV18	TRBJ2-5	ASSPPGQGEVTQY
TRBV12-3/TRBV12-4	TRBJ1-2	ASSLGQGDRGYT
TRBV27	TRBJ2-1	ASSWVWGETNNEQF
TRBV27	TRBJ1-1	ASKIPGRTEAF
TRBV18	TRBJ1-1	ASSWIGLNTEAF
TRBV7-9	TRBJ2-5	ASSRVRGTQY
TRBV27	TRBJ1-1	ASSFTPEMNTEAF
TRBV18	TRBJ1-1	ASSAITGTNTEAF
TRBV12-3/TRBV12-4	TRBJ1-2	ASSLTQGPSYGYT
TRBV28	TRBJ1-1	ASRVQGTEAF